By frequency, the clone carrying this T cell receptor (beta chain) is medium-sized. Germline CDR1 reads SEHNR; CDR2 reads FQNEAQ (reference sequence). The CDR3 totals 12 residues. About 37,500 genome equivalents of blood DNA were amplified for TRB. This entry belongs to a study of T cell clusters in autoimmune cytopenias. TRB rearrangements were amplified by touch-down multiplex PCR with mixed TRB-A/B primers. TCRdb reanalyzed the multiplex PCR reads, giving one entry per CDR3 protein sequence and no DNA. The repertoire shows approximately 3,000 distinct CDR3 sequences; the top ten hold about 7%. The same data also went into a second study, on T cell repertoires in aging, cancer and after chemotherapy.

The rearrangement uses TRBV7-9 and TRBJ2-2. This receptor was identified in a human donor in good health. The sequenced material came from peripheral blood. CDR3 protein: CASSRNTGELFF.